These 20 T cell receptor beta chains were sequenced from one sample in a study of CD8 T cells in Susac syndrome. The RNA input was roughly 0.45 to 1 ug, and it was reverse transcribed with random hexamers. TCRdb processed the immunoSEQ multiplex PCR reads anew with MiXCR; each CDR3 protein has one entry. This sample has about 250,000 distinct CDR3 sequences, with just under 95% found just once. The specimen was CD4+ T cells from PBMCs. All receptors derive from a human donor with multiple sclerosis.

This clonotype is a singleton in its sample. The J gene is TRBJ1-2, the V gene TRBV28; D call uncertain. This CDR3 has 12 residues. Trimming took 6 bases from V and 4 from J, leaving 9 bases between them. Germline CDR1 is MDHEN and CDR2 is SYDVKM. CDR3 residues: CASRIRSYGYTF. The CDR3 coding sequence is TGTGCCAGCAGGATCCGAAGCTATGGCTACACCTTC.

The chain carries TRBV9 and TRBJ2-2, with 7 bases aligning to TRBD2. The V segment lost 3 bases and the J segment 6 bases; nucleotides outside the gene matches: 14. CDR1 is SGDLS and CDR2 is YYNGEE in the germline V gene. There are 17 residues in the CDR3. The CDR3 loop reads CASSATPGTSVPGELFF. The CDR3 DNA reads TGTGCCAGCAGCGCCACCCCCGGAACTAGCGTTCCCGGGGAGCTGTTTTTT.

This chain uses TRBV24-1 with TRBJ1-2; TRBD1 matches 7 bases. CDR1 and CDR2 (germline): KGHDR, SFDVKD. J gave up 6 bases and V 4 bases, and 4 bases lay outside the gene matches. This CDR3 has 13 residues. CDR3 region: CATSERGQDGYTF. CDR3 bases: TGTGCCACCAGTGAAAGGGGGCAGGATGGCTACACCTTC.

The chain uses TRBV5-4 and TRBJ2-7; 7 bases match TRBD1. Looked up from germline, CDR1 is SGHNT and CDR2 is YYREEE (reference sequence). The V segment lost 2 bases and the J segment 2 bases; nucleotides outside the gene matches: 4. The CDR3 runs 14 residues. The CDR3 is CASSLQGRPYEQYV. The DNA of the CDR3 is TGTGCCAGCAGCTTACAGGGGCGCCCCTACGAGCAGTACGTC.

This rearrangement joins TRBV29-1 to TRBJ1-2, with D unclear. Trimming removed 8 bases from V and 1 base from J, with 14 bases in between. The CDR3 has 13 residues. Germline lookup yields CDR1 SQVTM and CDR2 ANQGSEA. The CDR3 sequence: CSPGGRVNYGYTF. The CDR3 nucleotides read TGCAGCCCAGGAGGTCGCGTTAACTATGGCTACACCTTC.

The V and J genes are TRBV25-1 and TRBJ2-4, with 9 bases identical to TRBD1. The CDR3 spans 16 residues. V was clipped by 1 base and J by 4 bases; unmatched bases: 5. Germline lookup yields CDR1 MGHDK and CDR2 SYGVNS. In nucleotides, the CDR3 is TGTGCCAGCAGTGAATTGCAGACAGGGGGTAAAAACATTCAGTACTTC. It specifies CASSELQTGGKNIQYF.

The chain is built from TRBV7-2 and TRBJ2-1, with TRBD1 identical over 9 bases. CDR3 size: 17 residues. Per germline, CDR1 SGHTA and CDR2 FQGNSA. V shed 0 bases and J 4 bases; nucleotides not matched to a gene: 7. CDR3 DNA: TGTGCCAGCAGCTTAGCGCTCGGGACAGGGTCGTACAATGAGCAGTTCTTC. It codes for CASSLALGTGSYNEQFF. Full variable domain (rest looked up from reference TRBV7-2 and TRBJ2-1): GAGVSQSPSNKVTEKGKDVELRCDPISGHTALYWYRQSLGQGLEFLIYFQGNSAPDKSGLPSDRFSAERTGGSVSTLTIQRTQQEDSAVYLCASSLALGTGSYNEQFFGPGTRLTVL.

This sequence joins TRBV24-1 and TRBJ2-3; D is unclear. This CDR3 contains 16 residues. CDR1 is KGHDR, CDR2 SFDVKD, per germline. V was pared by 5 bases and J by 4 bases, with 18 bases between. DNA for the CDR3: TGTGCCACCAGTGGTCGGCAGGTGAGGATGGCAGATACGCAGTATTTT. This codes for CATSGRQVRMADTQYF.

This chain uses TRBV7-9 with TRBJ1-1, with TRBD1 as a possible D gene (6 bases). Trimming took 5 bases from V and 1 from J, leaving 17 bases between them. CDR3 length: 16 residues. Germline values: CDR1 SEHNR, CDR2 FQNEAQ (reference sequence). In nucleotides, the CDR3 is TGTGCCAGCAGCCCTCGTCGGGGGGCACCGAACACTGAAGCTTTCTTT. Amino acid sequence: CASSPRRGAPNTEAFF.

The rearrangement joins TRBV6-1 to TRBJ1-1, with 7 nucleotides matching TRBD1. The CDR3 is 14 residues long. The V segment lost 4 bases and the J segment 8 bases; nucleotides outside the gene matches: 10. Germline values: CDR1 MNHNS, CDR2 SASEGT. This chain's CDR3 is CASSANRGASEAFF. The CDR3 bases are TGTGCCAGCAGTGCTAACAGGGGAGCCAGCGAAGCTTTCTTT.

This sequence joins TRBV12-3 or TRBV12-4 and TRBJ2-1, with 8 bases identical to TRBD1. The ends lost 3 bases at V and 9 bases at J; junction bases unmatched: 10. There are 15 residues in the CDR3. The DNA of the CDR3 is TGTGCCAGCAGTTTCCGGAGACAGGGGCAGGGTGAGCAGTTCTTC. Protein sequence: CASSFRRQGQGEQFF.

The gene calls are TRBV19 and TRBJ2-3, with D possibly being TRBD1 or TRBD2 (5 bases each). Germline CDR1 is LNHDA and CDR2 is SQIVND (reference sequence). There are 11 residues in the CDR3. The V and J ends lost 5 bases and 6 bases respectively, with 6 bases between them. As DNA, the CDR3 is TGTGCCAGTAGTGGGGGTGATACGCAGTATTTT. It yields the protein CASSGGDTQYF.

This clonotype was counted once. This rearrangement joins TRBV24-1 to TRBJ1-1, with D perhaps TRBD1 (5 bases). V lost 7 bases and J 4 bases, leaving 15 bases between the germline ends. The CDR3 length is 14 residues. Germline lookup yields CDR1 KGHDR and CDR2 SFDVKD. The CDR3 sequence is CATSPQGASTEAFF. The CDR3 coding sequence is TGTGCCACCAGCCCGCAGGGCGCCAGCACTGAAGCTTTCTTT.

The DNA of the CDR3 is TGTGCCAGCAGCCAAGTTGCGGGGGGAACGAACACCGGGGAGCTGTTTTTT. This encodes CASSQVAGGTNTGELFF. V is TRBV3-1 and J is TRBJ2-2, with TRBD2 identical over 8 bases. Unmatched junction bases numbered 4, after V lost 1 base and J lost 0 bases. Looked up from germline, CDR1 is LGHDT and CDR2 is YNNKEL (reference sequence). This CDR3 comprises 17 residues.

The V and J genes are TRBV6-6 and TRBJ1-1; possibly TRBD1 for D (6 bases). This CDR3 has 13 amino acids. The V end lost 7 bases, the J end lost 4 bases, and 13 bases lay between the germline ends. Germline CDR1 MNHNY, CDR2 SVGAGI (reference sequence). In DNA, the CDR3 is TGTGCCAGCATCACCGGAGGGGGCACTGAAGCTTTCTTT. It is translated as CASITGGGTEAFF.

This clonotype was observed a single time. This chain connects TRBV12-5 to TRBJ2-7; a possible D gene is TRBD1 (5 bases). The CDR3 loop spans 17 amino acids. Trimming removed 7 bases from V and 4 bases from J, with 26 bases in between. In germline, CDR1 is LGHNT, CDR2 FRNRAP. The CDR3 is CASDFSNANPGPYEQYV. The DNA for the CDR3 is TGTGCTAGTGATTTCTCTAACGCGAACCCAGGGCCTTACGAGCAGTACGTC.

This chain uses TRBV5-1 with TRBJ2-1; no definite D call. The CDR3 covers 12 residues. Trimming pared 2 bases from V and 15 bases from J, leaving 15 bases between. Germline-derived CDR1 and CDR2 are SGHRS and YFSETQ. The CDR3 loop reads CASSLTTMIWFF. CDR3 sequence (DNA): TGCGCCAGCAGCTTAACAACAATGATTTGGTTCTTC.

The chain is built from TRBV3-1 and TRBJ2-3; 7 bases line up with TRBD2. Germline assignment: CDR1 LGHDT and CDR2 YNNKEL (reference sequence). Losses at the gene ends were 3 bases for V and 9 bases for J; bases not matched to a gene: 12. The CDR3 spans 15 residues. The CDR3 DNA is TGTGCCAGCAGCCAGTGGGGACTCAGGGACTACACGCAGTATTTT. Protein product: CASSQWGLRDYTQYF.

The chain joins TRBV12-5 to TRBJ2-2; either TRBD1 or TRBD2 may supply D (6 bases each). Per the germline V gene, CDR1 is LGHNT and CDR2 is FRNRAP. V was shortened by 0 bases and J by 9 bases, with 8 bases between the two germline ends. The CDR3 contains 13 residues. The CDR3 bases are TGTGCTAGTGGTTTGGTGGGGGGCCGGGAGCTGTTTTTT. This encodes CASGLVGGRELFF. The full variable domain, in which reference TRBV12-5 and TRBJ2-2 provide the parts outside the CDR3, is DARVTQTPRHKVTEMGQEVTMRCQPILGHNTVFWYRQTMMQGLELLAYFRNRAPLDDSGMPKDRFSAEMPDATLATLKIQPSEPRDSAVYFCASGLVGGRELFFGEGSRLTVL.

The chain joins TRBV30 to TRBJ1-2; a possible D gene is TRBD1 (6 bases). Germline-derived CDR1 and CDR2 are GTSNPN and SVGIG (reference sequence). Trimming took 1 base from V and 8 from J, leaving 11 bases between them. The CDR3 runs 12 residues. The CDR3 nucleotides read TGTGCCTGGAGTGCGGGGGGCCGAGGCTACACCTTC. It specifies CAWSAGGRGYTF.